These 3 T cell receptor beta chains were all obtained from the same sample, sequenced in a study of blood T cells in healthy people across ages. For the second PCR, which ran for 7 to 11 cycles, a sample-barcoded 5' primer and a J-beta primer mix were used. TCRdb itself ran the 5' RACE reads through MiXCR, one entry per CDR3 protein. The table records over 1,200,000 distinct CDR3 sequences, 55% to 75% of them present only once. Input material: blood. The receptors originated from a man between 18 and 35 years old in good health.

The chain recombines TRBV11-2 with TRBJ2-3, with 8 positions matching TRBD1. The J segment lost 2 bases and the V segment lost 5 bases, leaving 9 bases of the junction unmatched. Germline CDR1 SGHAT, CDR2 FQNNGV. The CDR3 extends over 16 amino acids. The CDR3 spells CASSPLDRGLTDTQYF. Here the CDR3 DNA reads TGTGCCAGCAGCCCCCTAGACAGGGGCCTCACAGATACGCAGTATTTT.

Remarks on this clonotype: At one of its ends the junction is not consistent with the germline gene, which may arise from a read error. The J gene is TRBJ2-5, the V gene TRBV5-1, with D perhaps TRBD2 (5 bases). The CDR3 length is 19 residues. Germline V gene data show CDR1 as SGHRS and CDR2 as YFSETQ. CDR3 in DNA: TGCGCCGGCAGCTTGGTCTTTATCCCTACGGGAACTCACCAAGAGACCCAGTACTTC. Amino acid sequence: CAGSLVFIPTGTHQETQYF.

This clonotype was counted a few times. The chain couples TRBV4-3 to TRBJ2-3; D possibly uses TRBD1 or TRBD2 (5 bases each). Germline V gene lookup returns CDR1 LGHNA and CDR2 YSLEER. The CDR3 consists of 14 residues. Between the trimmed V and J ends, which lost 0 bases and 5 bases, there was a span of 9 bases. The DNA for the CDR3 is TGCGCCAGCAGCCAAGATAAGAGGGGAGATACGCAGTATTTT. Translated, it gives CASSQDKRGDTQYF.